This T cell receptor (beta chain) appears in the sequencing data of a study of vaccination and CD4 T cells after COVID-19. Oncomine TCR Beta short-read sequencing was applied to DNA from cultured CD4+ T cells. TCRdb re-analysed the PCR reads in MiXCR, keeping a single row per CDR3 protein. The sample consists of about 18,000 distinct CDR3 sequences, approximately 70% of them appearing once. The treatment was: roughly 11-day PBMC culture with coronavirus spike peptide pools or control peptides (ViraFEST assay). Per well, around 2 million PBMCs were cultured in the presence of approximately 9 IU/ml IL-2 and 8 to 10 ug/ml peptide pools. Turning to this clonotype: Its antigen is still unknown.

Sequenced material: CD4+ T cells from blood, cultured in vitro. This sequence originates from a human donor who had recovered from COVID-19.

CDR3 sequence reads: CSARDRASGGNEQFF. The DNA for the CDR3 is TGCAGTGCTAGAGATCGGGCTAGCGGGGGCAATGAGCAGTTCTTC. The chain combines TRBV20-1 with TRBJ2-1; 10 bases match TRBD2. Trimming cost V 0 bases and J 6 bases; bases outside gene matches: 5. The CDR3 extends over 15 amino acids. The germline V gene has CDR1 DFQATT and CDR2 SNEGSKA (reference sequence).